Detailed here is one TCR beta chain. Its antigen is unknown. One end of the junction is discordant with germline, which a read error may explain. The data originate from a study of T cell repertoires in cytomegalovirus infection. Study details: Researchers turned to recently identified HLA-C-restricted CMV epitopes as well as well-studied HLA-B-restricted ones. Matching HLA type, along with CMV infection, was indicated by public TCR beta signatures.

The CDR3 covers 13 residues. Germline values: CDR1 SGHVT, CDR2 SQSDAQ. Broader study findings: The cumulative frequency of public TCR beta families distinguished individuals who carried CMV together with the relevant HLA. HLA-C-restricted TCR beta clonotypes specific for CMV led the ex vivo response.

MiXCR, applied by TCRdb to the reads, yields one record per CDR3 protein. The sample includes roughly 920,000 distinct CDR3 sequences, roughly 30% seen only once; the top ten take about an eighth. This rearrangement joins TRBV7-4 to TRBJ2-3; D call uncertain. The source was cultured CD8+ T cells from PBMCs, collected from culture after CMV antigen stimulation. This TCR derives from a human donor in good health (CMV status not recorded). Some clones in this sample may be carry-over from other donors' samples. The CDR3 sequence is CTSTNRSSDTQYF. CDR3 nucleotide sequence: TGTACCAGCACCAACCGAAGCTCCGATACGCAGTATTTT. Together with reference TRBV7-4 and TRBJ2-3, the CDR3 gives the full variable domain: GAGVSQSPRYKVAKRGRDVALRCDSISGHVTLYWYRQTLGQGSEVLTYSQSDAQRDKSGRPSGRFSAERPERSVSTLKIQRTEQGDSAVYLCTSTNRSSDTQYFGPGTRLTVL.